This T cell receptor (beta chain) was recovered during a study of CD8+CD57+ T cells in acquired aplastic anemia. An expansion of CD8+CD57+ cells by flow cytometry had been shown in patients chosen for sequencing. The template used for profiling TCR beta VDJ and CDR3 was genomic DNA. TCRdb used MiXCR to reprocess the reads, holding one entry per CDR3 protein. The sample lists some 140,000 distinct CDR3 sequences; less than 60% were seen once. This clonotype has only a few counts. The junction had 16 bases not matched to a gene; V was cut back by 6 bases and J by 5 bases. This CDR3 is built from 16 residues. Germline V gene sequence: CDR1 DFQATT, CDR2 SNEGSKA (reference sequence).

The receptor comes from a human donor with aplastic anemia. The sample was sorted CD4+, CD8+, or CD8+CD57+ T cells (not recorded which) from PBMCs. This chain links TRBV20-1 with TRBJ2-5, with 9 bases aligning to TRBD1. The CDR3 region is CSAKQGAQRVGETQYF. DNA for the CDR3: TGCAGTGCGAAACAGGGGGCGCAGCGAGTTGGGGAGACCCAGTACTTC.